A selection of T cell receptor beta chains follows, all from one sample in a study of blood T cell repertoires in COVID-19. Here immunoSEQ multiplex PCR was the method, and the copy in TCRdb shows in-frame clones only, minus some. The repertoire holds approximately 110,000 clones, with 85% as singletons. The sequenced sample consisted of peripheral blood. These receptors all come from a woman older than 75 with COVID-19, enrolled during active disease. The CDR3 runs from the conserved cysteine through the conserved F or W. Each record gives: D gene, clone size, CDR3 length, J gene, V gene, CDR3 protein, CDR3 DNA. A D gene is named only where the DNA matches it firmly. Clone size, where shown, is once, few, many, or a class for clones that have expanded.

TRBD1 | - | 16 | TRBJ2-3 | TRBV28 | CASSRNRGTSTDTQYF | TGTGCCAGCAGTCGTAACAGGGGGACGAGCACAGATACGCAGTATTTT
TRBD2 | - | 17 | TRBJ2-3 | TRBV27 | CASSLSRTSGRADTQYF | TGTGCCAGCAGTTTATCCCGAACTAGCGGGAGAGCAGATACGCAGTATTTT
- | - | 16 | TRBJ1-1 | TRBV19 | CASSIMPGTLNTEAFF | TGTGCCAGTAGTATTATGCCTGGGACACTTAACACTGAAGCTTTCTTT
TRBD1 | - | 16 | TRBJ1-3 | TRBV7-8 | CASSLQGTGTGNTIYF | TGTGCCAGCAGCTTACAGGGGACAGGGACTGGAAACACCATATATTTT
- | - | 14 | TRBJ2-3 | TRBV11-2 | CASNFAVSGGTQYF | TGTGCCAGCAACTTTGCGGTCTCAGGAGGTACGCAGTATTTT
TRBD2 | - | 14 | TRBJ2-1 | TRBV15 | CATSLRTSDNEQFF | TGTGCCACCAGCTTAAGGACTAGCGACAATGAGCAGTTCTTC
- | - | 13 | TRBJ2-5 | TRBV5-4 | CASSSLSGETQYF | TGTGCCAGCAGCTCACTGTCCGGGGAGACCCAGTACTTC
- | - | 15 | TRBJ2-1 | TRBV28 | CASSTRDTSYNEQFF | TGTGCCAGCAGTACCCGGGACACCTCCTACAATGAGCAGTTCTTC
- | - | 13 | TRBJ2-7 | TRBV5-1 | CASSLSQSYEQYF | TGCGCCAGCAGCTTGTCCCAGTCCTACGAGCAGTACTTC
TRBD1 | - | 16 | TRBJ2-7 | TRBV7-9 | CASSRPGQGASYEQYF | TGTGCCAGCAGCCGACCAGGACAGGGGGCAAGCTACGAGCAGTACTTC
- | - | 14 | TRBJ2-7 | TRBV19 | CASGQNSYPTKQYF | TGTGCCAGTGGACAGAACTCTTACCCTACAAAGCAGTACTTC
TRBD2 | - | 14 | TRBJ2-1 | TRBV19 | CASSVVGTNYEQFF | TGTGCCAGTAGTGTGGTAGGGACTAATTATGAGCAGTTCTTC
- | - | 14 | TRBJ1-5 | TRBV3-1/TRBV3-2 | CASSQRGYGQPQHF | TGTGCCAGCAGCCAACGGGGGTACGGTCAGCCCCAGCATTTT
TRBD2 | - | 17 | TRBJ2-7 | TRBV28 | CASSDGAGGLAVYEQYF | TGTGCCAGCAGTGATGGGGCCGGGGGACTAGCGGTTTACGAGCAGTACTTC
- | few | 16 | TRBJ1-1 | TRBV13 | CASSLVSRAGVVEAFF | TGTGCCAGCAGCTTAGTGTCTAGAGCAGGGGTTGTTGAAGCTTTCTTT
- | once | 10 | TRBJ2-5 | TRBV20-1 | CSATLETQYF | TGCAGTGCTACCTTGGAGACCCAGTACTTC
- | - | 13 | TRBJ1-5 | TRBV15 | CATSFRSDQPQHF | TGTGCCACCAGCTTCAGATCCGATCAGCCCCAGCATTTT
TRBD1 | - | 14 | TRBJ1-2 | TRBV29-1 | CSVLPGQRNYGYTF | TGCAGCGTCCTCCCGGGACAGCGCAACTATGGCTACACCTTC
TRBD2 | - | 14 | TRBJ2-7 | TRBV3-1/TRBV3-2 | CASSQVSGGGEQYF | TGTGCCAGCAGCCAAGTTTCGGGAGGAGGAGAGCAGTACTTC
TRBD2 | - | 16 | TRBJ2-3 | TRBV24-1 | CATSDSTSGSTDTQYF | TGTGCCACCAGTGATTCCACTAGCGGCAGCACAGATACGCAGTATTTT
TRBD2 | - | 14 | TRBJ2-1 | TRBV24-1 | CATRTSGRSNEQFF | TGTGCCACCAGGACTAGCGGGAGGAGTAATGAGCAGTTCTTC
TRBD2 | once | 16 | TRBJ2-1 | TRBV6-2/TRBV6-3 | CASSFYPGLAYNEQFF | TGTGCCAGCAGTTTCTATCCGGGACTAGCGTACAATGAGCAGTTCTTC
TRBD2 | once | 12 | TRBJ2-7 | TRBV7-9 | CASSPTSDEQYF | TGTGCCAGCAGCCCCACTAGCGACGAGCAGTACTTC
- | - | 14 | TRBJ2-2 | TRBV11-3 | CASSVSGTAGELFF | TGTGCCAGCAGCGTTAGCGGGACAGCCGGGGAGCTGTTTTTT
- | - | 11 | TRBJ2-4 | TRBV6-2/TRBV6-3 | CASSLRNIQYF | TGTGCCAGCAGTCTCAGAAACATTCAGTACTTC
- | - | 14 | TRBJ1-2 | TRBV13 | CASSYEGGSYGYTF | TGTGCCAGCAGCTATGAGGGCGGGAGTTATGGCTACACCTTC
TRBD2 | - | 18 | TRBJ2-5 | TRBV24-1 | CATSDRTGLAEGGETQYF | TGTGCCACCAGTGACCGAACCGGACTAGCGGAGGGTGGAGAGACCCAGTACTTC
- | - | 14 | TRBJ2-1 | TRBV19 | CASAGAFRGNEQFF | TGTGCCAGCGCGGGGGCCTTTAGGGGGAATGAGCAGTTCTTC
TRBD1 | few | 16 | TRBJ2-7 | TRBV27 | CASAGTGPGALRDQYF | TGTGCCAGCGCCGGGACAGGGCCTGGTGCCCTACGTGACCAGTACTTC
- | few | 12 | TRBJ2-3 | TRBV11-2 | CASTSSTDTQYF | TGTGCCAGCACTTCCTCCACAGATACGCAGTATTTT
- | - | 13 | TRBJ1-4 | TRBV6-6 | CASLDRLNEKLFF | TGTGCCAGCCTCGACAGGCTTAATGAAAAACTGTTTTTT
TRBD1 | - | 20 | TRBJ2-7 | TRBV3-1/TRBV3-2 | CASSPQPRDSEPRKNYEQYF | TGTGCCAGCAGCCCCCAACCCCGGGACAGCGAACCCCGTAAGAACTACGAGCAGTACTTC
TRBD1 | - | 14 | TRBJ1-1 | TRBV27 | CASSFHTGGTEAFF | TGTGCCAGCAGTTTTCATACAGGGGGAACTGAAGCTTTCTTT
- | - | 12 | TRBJ1-1 | TRBV11-2 | CASSLKGVPAFF | TGTGCCAGCAGCCTAAAGGGGGTGCCGGCTTTCTTT
TRBD1 | - | 15 | TRBJ1-2 | TRBV18 | CASSRTGDVNYGYTF | TGTGCCAGCTCACGGACAGGGGATGTTAACTATGGCTACACCTTC
TRBD1 | - | 15 | TRBJ1-5 | TRBV27 | CASSLGQGQGQPQHF | TGTGCCAGCAGTTTAGGACAGGGGCAGGGTCAGCCCCAGCATTTT
TRBD1 | - | 17 | TRBJ2-7 | TRBV5-1 | CASSLAVGTAIFYEQYF | TGCGCCAGCAGCTTGGCCGTTGGGACAGCAATTTTTTACGAGCAGTACTTC
- | - | 14 | TRBJ2-3 | TRBV3-1/TRBV3-2 | CASSERPRGDTQYF | TGTGCCAGCAGCGAACGTCCCCGGGGAGATACGCAGTATTTT
- | - | 15 | TRBJ1-6 | TRBV28 | CASSLVLGGGSPLHF | TGTGCCAGCTCGCTCGTCTTAGGGGGTGGTTCACCCCTCCACTTT
TRBD1 | few | 16 | TRBJ2-2 | TRBV13 | CASSLGDRVHTGELFF | TGTGCCAGCAGCTTAGGTGACAGGGTGCACACCGGGGAGCTGTTTTTT
TRBD1 | - | 14 | TRBJ1-5 | TRBV7-9 | CASSRTGGYQPQHF | TGTGCCAGCAGCCGGACAGGGGGCTATCAGCCCCAGCATTTT
TRBD2 | - | 15 | TRBJ2-3 | TRBV28 | CASRGQRGDTDTQYF | TGTGCCAGCAGGGGGCAGCGGGGCGACACAGATACGCAGTATTTT
TRBD2 | - | 15 | TRBJ2-1 | TRBV10-3 | CAISESGGTYNEQFF | TGTGCCATCAGTGAATCGGGAGGAACCTACAATGAGCAGTTCTTC
TRBD1 | - | 14 | TRBJ1-6 | TRBV7-7 | CASSEGQKNSPLHF | TGTGCCAGCAGCGAGGGACAGAAGAATTCACCCCTCCACTTT
- | - | 13 | TRBJ2-2 | TRBV18 | CASSPTSTGELFF | TGTGCCAGCTCCCCAACGAGCACCGGGGAGCTGTTTTTT
TRBD2 | - | 21 | TRBJ2-1 | TRBV13 | CASSLKGGRTSGRGAYNEQFF | TGTGCCAGCAGCCTAAAGGGTGGGAGGACTAGCGGGAGGGGCGCCTACAATGAGCAGTTCTTC
- | - | 20 | TRBJ2-7 | TRBV5-1 | CASTLRPTGDLADKAYEQYF | TGCGCCAGCACCTTACGACCGACAGGGGATCTAGCGGACAAAGCCTACGAGCAGTACTTC
TRBD1 | - | 17 | TRBJ1-2 | TRBV5-1 | CASRPGTGGGWDYGYTF | TGCGCCAGCAGGCCCGGGACAGGGGGCGGTTGGGACTATGGCTACACCTTC
TRBD1 | - | 15 | TRBJ1-1 | TRBV7-3 | CASSLDRGPNTEAFF | TGTGCCAGCAGCTTAGACAGGGGCCCGAACACTGAAGCTTTCTTT
- | - | 12 | TRBJ1-2 | TRBV7-9 | CASSEGQYGYTF | TGTGCCAGCAGCGAAGGACAGTATGGCTACACCTTC
TRBD1 | - | 15 | TRBJ2-7 | TRBV5-5 | CASSPSRGSSYEQYF | TGTGCCAGCAGCCCCTCCAGGGGGTCATCCTACGAGCAGTACTTC
TRBD2 | - | 18 | TRBJ2-1 | TRBV9 | CASSGPTSLDPGRNEQFF | TGTGCCAGCAGCGGACCGACTAGTTTAGATCCCGGGAGGAATGAGCAGTTCTTC
- | few | 13 | TRBJ2-5 | TRBV7-9 | CASSTRVGETQYF | TGTGCCAGCAGCACCAGGGTAGGGGAGACCCAGTACTTC